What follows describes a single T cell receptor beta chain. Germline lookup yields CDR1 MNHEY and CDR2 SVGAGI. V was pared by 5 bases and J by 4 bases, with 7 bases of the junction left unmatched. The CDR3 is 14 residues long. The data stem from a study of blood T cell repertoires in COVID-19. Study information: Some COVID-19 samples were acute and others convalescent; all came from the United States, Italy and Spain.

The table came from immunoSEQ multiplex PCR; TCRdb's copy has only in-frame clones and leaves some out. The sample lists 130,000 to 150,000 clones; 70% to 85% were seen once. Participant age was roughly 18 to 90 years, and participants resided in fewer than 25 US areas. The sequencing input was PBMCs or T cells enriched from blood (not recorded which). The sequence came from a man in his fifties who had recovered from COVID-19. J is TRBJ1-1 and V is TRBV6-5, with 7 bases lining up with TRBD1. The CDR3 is CASSSYRGGTEAFF. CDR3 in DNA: TGTGCCAGCAGTAGTTACAGGGGTGGCACTGAAGCTTTCTTT.